This note documents a single T cell receptor (beta chain) sequence. Its matching antigen is unknown. These data originate in a study of OX40 agonist ivuxolimab in advanced cancers. Across the whole study: Allowance was made for prior anti-PD-1, anti-PD-L1 or anti-CTLA-4 therapy, and 40% to 45% had some. Findings and limits, study-wide: The study found that CD8+ T cells averaged more expanded clones than CD4+.

Generated by immunoSEQ multiplex PCR, the TCRdb table keeps only in-frame clones and is missing some. Of more than 65,000 clones in the sample, roughly 89% were seen once. Per the germline V gene, CDR1 is SEHNR and CDR2 is FQNEAQ (reference sequence). Trimming at V came to 5 bases and at J to 1 base, leaving 4 bases not matched to a gene. The CDR3 length is 15 residues. Patients were excluded for autoimmune disease history or systemic immunosuppression. This material consisted of CD4+ or CD8+ T cells sorted from blood, taken in a trial of the OX40 agonist ivuxolimab. V gene TRBV7-9 combines with J gene TRBJ2-2, with TRBD2 matching 7 bases. The TCR was taken from an adult with an advanced solid tumor such as melanoma, head and neck, liver or kidney cancer. The CDR3: CASSPIAGNTGELFF. The CDR3 bases are TGTGCCAGCAGCCCGATAGCGGGGAACACCGGGGAGCTGTTTTTT. Using reference TRBV7-9 and TRBJ2-2 for the parts outside the CDR3, the full variable domain is DTGVSQNPRHKITKRGQNVTFRCDPISEHNRLYWYRQTLGQGPEFLTYFQNEAQLEKSRLLSDRFSAERPKGSFSTLEIQRTEQGDSAMYLCASSPIAGNTGELFFGEGSRLTVL.